Listed here are 4 T cell receptor beta chains from one sample, sequenced in a study of blood T cell repertoires in COVID-19. TCRdb's copy holds only in-frame clones and misses some; the assay was immunoSEQ multiplex PCR. The sample lists 150,000 or so clones; 75% to 90% were seen once. The sample consisted of peripheral blood. The receptors were gathered from a man aged 60-69 years with active or convalescent COVID-19.

In DNA, the CDR3 is TGTGCCAGCAGCGTAGGTCCAGGGGGAAACATTCAGTACTTC. Translation: CASSVGPGGNIQYF. This chain joins TRBV9 and TRBJ2-4; 7 positions match TRBD1. The CDR3 extends over 14 amino acids. CDR1 is SGDLS and CDR2 is YYNGEE in the germline V gene. V was pared by 0 bases and J by 6 bases, with 3 bases of the junction left unmatched.

This chain links TRBV7-6 with TRBJ2-2; TRBD1 aligns across 9 bases. V lost 2 bases to trimming and J lost 3 bases; unmatched junction nucleotides: 4. The CDR3 runs to 16 residues. Germline CDR1 is SGHVS and CDR2 is FNYEAQ. The CDR3 DNA is TGTGCCAGCAGCTTATGGGACAGGGCGGACACCGGGGAGCTGTTTTTT. It translates to CASSLWDRADTGELFF.

The rearrangement joins TRBV28 to TRBJ1-1; 7 bases agree with TRBD1. V shed 6 bases and J 10 bases; nucleotides not matched to a gene: 5. CDR1 and CDR2 (germline): MDHEN, SYDVKM. The CDR3 sequence is 11 residues long. CDR3 nucleotides: TGTGCCAGCAGGACACAGGGGTCAGCTTTCTTT. The encoded protein is CASRTQGSAFF. Combining the CDR3 with reference TRBV28 and TRBJ1-1 gives the whole variable domain DVKVTQSSRYLVKRTGEKVFLECVQDMDHENMFWYRQDPGLGLRLIYFSYDVKMKEKGDIPEGYSVSREKKERFSLILESASTNQTSMYLCASRTQGSAFFGQGTRLTVV.

V and J are TRBV6-1 and TRBJ1-6, with D possibly being TRBD1 (5 bases). The ends were cut back, 3 bases at V and 14 bases at J, with 11 bases in the middle. The germline V gene encodes CDR1 MNHNS and CDR2 SASEGT. The CDR3 totals 12 residues. The CDR3 coding sequence is TGTGCCAGCAGTGAGGGGCCGGCCACCCTCCACTTT. The encoded protein is CASSEGPATLHF.